The 8 T cell receptor beta chains given below trace back to one sample, sequenced in a study of OX40 agonist ivuxolimab in advanced cancers. Libraries were made using the immunoSEQ multiplex PCR assay. TCRdb's version of the immuneACCESS table is confined to in-frame rearrangements and falls short of the full clone set. An unresolved V gene accounts for under half of the shortfall where checked; the remainder is of unknown origin. Within this sample are about 80,000 clones, with about 86% of them counted one time only. More than 6% of the sample is in the top ten clones. The sample here was CD4+ or CD8+ T cells sorted from blood, taken in a trial of the OX40 agonist ivuxolimab. The receptor set was obtained from an adult with an advanced solid tumor such as melanoma, head and neck, liver or kidney cancer.

The chain is built from TRBV11-3 and TRBJ1-1; 11 bases are shared with TRBD1. The CDR3 sequence is 15 residues long. Germline V CDR1 and CDR2: SGHNT, YENEEA. Unmatched junction bases numbered 4, after V lost 3 bases and J lost 4 bases. The chain's CDR3 is CASSFGQGASTEAFF. The CDR3 DNA is TGTGCCAGCAGCTTCGGACAGGGGGCTTCCACTGAAGCTTTCTTT.

This chain connects TRBV7-3 to TRBJ1-1, with a weak D call TRBD1 (6 bases). Germline V gene data show CDR1 as SGHTA and CDR2 as FQGTGA. V lost 5 bases and J 1 base, leaving 17 bases between the germline ends. This CDR3 is built from 16 residues. The CDR3 nucleotides read TGTGCCAGCAGCCCTCAGATGGGGGGGGCGAACACTGAAGCTTTCTTT. This gives the protein CASSPQMGGANTEAFF.

This chain links TRBV6-1 with TRBJ1-2, with a tentative D call TRBD1 (6 bases). The CDR3 is 12 amino acids. Per the germline V gene, CDR1 is MNHNS and CDR2 is SASEGT. V was trimmed by 3 bases and J by 8 bases, leaving 10 bases between them. Here the CDR3 DNA reads TGTGCCAGCAGTGAGGGAGGGGGAGGCTACACCTTC. This codes for CASSEGGGGYTF.

CDR3 region: CASSWTGGVDGYTF. DNA of the CDR3: TGTGCCAGCAGCTGGACCGGGGGCGTCGATGGCTACACCTTC. This rearrangement joins TRBV5-5 to TRBJ1-2; possible D gene TRBD1, 6 bases. The germline V gene encodes CDR1 SGHKS and CDR2 YYEKEE (reference sequence). V was shortened by 3 bases and J by 6 bases, with 15 bases between the two germline ends. This CDR3 region has 14 residues. Full variable domain (missing parts from reference TRBV5-5 and TRBJ1-2): DAGVTQSPTHLIKTRGQQVTLRCSPISGHKSVSWYQQVLGQGPQFIFQYYEKEERGRGNFPDRFSARQFPNYSSELNVNALLLGDSALYLCASSWTGGVDGYTFGSGTRLTVV.

V and J are TRBV28 and TRBJ2-7; no clear D. Germline CDR1 and CDR2: MDHEN and SYDVKM. V lost 4 bases and J 6 bases, leaving 10 bases between the germline ends. There are 12 residues in the CDR3. The chain's CDR3 is CASSSLITEQYF. In nucleotides, the CDR3 is TGTGCCAGCAGTTCCCTCATTACCGAGCAGTACTTC.

CDR3 DNA: TGTGCCAGCAGTGAAGTCGAGGGGTCCCAGTACTTC. This sequence encodes CASSEVEGSQYF. V usage is TRBV2 and J usage is TRBJ2-5, with D possibly being TRBD1 or TRBD2 (5 bases each). Germline V gives CDR1 SNHLY, CDR2 FYNNEI. Trimming took off 1 base at V and 9 bases at J, with 9 bases between the two ends. The CDR3 is 12 amino acids.

This sequence joins TRBV6-5 and TRBJ1-6; D may be TRBD1 (5 bases). V shed 2 bases and J shed 9 bases, with 14 bases lying between them. The germline gives CDR1 MNHEY, CDR2 SVGAGI. This CDR3 has 15 amino acids. CDR3 bases: TGTGCCAGCAGTTACGTGGCGGAGGGGATTTCACCCCTCCACTTT. Its protein product is CASSYVAEGISPLHF.

This clone was counted once. The rearrangement joins TRBV28 to TRBJ1-1; D is perhaps TRBD1 (5 bases). V lost 5 bases and J lost 6, with 10 bases in between. CDR1 MDHEN and CDR2 SYDVKM come from the germline V gene. The CDR3 has 12 residues. The CDR3 DNA follows: TGTGCCAGCAGTGGGGGATCTCCTGAAGCTTTCTTT. Its protein product is CASSGGSPEAFF.